These 28 T cell receptor beta chains were sequenced from one sample in a study of Tregs in tolerant kidney transplant recipients. The repertoire was sequenced with immunoSEQ multiplex PCR; TCRdb's copy has only in-frame clones and lacks some. This sample has hundreds of thousands of clones, with approximately 83% found just once. Sequenced: CD4+ T cells from blood. The receptor set was obtained from a human donor in good health.

This clone showed up just a few times. The chain joins TRBV10-2 to TRBJ1-2, with TRBD1 as a possible D gene (6 bases). Looked up from germline, CDR1 is WSHSY and CDR2 is SAAADI. The V and J ends lost 6 bases and 5 bases respectively, with 16 bases between them. The CDR3 loop spans 14 amino acids. Here the CDR3 reads CASSRQALGYGYTF. The CDR3 DNA sequence: TGCGCCAGCAGCCGACAGGCCTTAGGGTATGGCTACACCTTC.

The chain is built from TRBV5-1 and TRBJ2-1; 12 bases match TRBD1. Looked up from germline, CDR1 is SGHRS and CDR2 is YFSETQ. The CDR3 length is 13 residues. With V trimmed by 7 bases and J by 7 bases, 3 bases remained unmatched. The CDR3 region is CASRDRGLNEQFF. Here the CDR3 DNA reads TGCGCCAGCCGGGACAGGGGGCTTAATGAGCAGTTCTTC. Drawing the rest from reference TRBV5-1 and TRBJ2-1, the complete variable domain is KAGVTQTPRYLIKTRGQQVTLSCSPISGHRSVSWYQQTPGQGLQFLFEYFSETQRNKGNFPGRFSGRQFSNSRSEMNVSTLELGDSALYLCASRDRGLNEQFFGPGTRLTVL.

This chain uses TRBV5-5 with TRBJ2-5; D ambiguous. The CDR3 is 14 amino acids. Germline values: CDR1 SGHKS, CDR2 YYEKEE (reference sequence). V shed 0 bases and J shed 0 bases, with 6 bases lying between them. As DNA, the CDR3 is TGTGCCAGCAGCTTGGGGGTGTACCAAGAGACCCAGTACTTC. Translated, it gives CASSLGVYQETQYF. The full variable domain, rest sourced from reference TRBV5-5 and TRBJ2-5, is DAGVTQSPTHLIKTRGQQVTLRCSPISGHKSVSWYQQVLGQGPQFIFQYYEKEERGRGNFPDRFSARQFPNYSSELNVNALLLGDSALYLCASSLGVYQETQYFGPGTRLLVL.

Only one count was recorded for this clone. The J gene is TRBJ2-1, the V gene TRBV19; D gene uncertain. Trimming removed 1 base at V and 4 bases at J, with 5 bases between. Germline loops: CDR1 LNHDA, CDR2 SQIVND (reference sequence). This CDR3 is built from 13 residues. CDR3 DNA sequence: TGTGCCAGTAGTATAGTGGGATACAATGAGCAGTTCTTC. This codes for CASSIVGYNEQFF.

This chain joins TRBV4-2 and TRBJ2-3; 9 nucleotides line up with TRBD2. V lost 0 bases and J lost 0; bases outside the gene matches: 7. Germline CDR1 LGHNA, CDR2 YNFKEQ. The CDR3 runs 18 residues. This chain's CDR3 is CASSQEVAGVTSTDTQYF. Written as DNA, the CDR3 is TGTGCCAGCAGCCAAGAGGTAGCGGGGGTTACTAGCACAGATACGCAGTATTTT.

The chain recombines TRBV11-2 with TRBJ2-7, with D unclear. The ends were cut back, 1 base at V and 5 bases at J, with 9 bases in the middle. The CDR3 totals 13 residues. CDR1 is SGHAT, CDR2 FQNNGV, per germline. Here the CDR3 reads CASSLGYGDEQYF. Here the CDR3 DNA reads TGTGCCAGCAGCTTAGGGTACGGCGACGAGCAGTACTTC.

This clone is a singleton in its sample. This sequence joins TRBV5-6 and TRBJ1-6; 8 positions match TRBD1. V dropped 4 bases and J dropped 7; count of bases not matched to a gene: 10. Germline V gives CDR1 SGHDT, CDR2 YYEEEE. The CDR3 runs to 16 residues. CDR3 region: CASSRDRGAINSPLHF. In DNA form, the CDR3 reads TGTGCCAGCAGCAGAGACAGGGGTGCAATAAATTCACCCCTCCACTTT.

This chain links TRBV5-1 with TRBJ2-2; 8 bases match TRBD2. The CDR3 loop spans 15 amino acids. Per the germline V gene, CDR1 is SGHRS and CDR2 is YFSETQ. The ends lost 3 bases at V and 5 bases at J; junction bases unmatched: 6. The DNA of the CDR3 is TGCGCCAGCAGCTCCTCTAGCGGGTATACCGGGGAGCTGTTTTTT. As protein: CASSSSSGYTGELFF.

This clone was detected only a few times. V usage is TRBV7-2 and J usage is TRBJ2-3, with D perhaps assigned TRBD1 or TRBD2 (5 bases each). This CDR3 has 14 amino acids. V lost 4 bases to trimming and J lost 2 bases, with 10 bases between them. The germline gives CDR1 SGHTA, CDR2 FQGNSA. This CDR3 reads CASSSGLPTDTQYF. CDR3 bases: TGTGCCAGCAGCTCGGGGCTGCCCACAGATACGCAGTATTTT.

This chain uses TRBV29-1 with TRBJ2-1, with 10 bases lining up with TRBD1. V was pared by 7 bases and J by 5 bases, with 5 bases of the junction left unmatched. Germline CDR1 and CDR2: SQVTM and ANQGSEA. This CDR3 has 13 residues. The CDR3 DNA reads TGCAGCGACGCCGGGACAGGGGACAATGAGCAGTTCTTC. Its protein product is CSDAGTGDNEQFF.

The J gene is TRBJ1-1, the V gene TRBV6-1; D may be TRBD1 (5 bases). The CDR3 loop spans 15 amino acids. Trimming stripped 6 bases from V and 5 bases from J, with 19 bases between. The V gene's germline CDR1 is MNHNS and CDR2 SASEGT. This chain's CDR3 is CASSPGTRSRTEAFF. CDR3 DNA sequence: TGTGCCAGCAGCCCTGGGACCAGGTCGAGAACTGAAGCTTTCTTT.

In its sample, this clone was seen a few times. The same CDR3 arises from other DNA sequences in this sample as well. CDR3 sequence: CASSPGTSGGQETQYF. CDR3 nucleotides: TGCGCCAGCAGCCCTGGGACTAGCGGGGGTCAAGAGACCCAGTACTTC. This sequence joins TRBV5-1 and TRBJ2-5, with TRBD2 matching over 14 bases. Germline CDR1 reads SGHRS; CDR2 reads YFSETQ. After removal of 4 bases from V and 2 bases from J, the junction contained 4 bases not matched to a gene. The CDR3 sequence is 16 residues long.

The V call is TRBV9, the J call TRBJ2-7; D could derive from TRBD1 or TRBD2 (5 bases each). V was trimmed by 2 bases and J by 3 bases, leaving 15 bases between them. This CDR3 is built from 15 residues. Germline-derived CDR1 and CDR2 are SGDLS and YYNGEE. Here the CDR3 reads CASSVGTGLSYEQYF. CDR3 nucleotides: TGTGCCAGCAGCGTCGGGACGGGGTTGAGCTACGAGCAGTACTTC.

The chain employs TRBV5-4 and TRBJ2-5; 10 bases map to TRBD2. This CDR3 spans 15 amino acids. Germline CDR1 SGHNT, CDR2 YYREEE (reference sequence). Trimming at V came to 2 bases and at J to 1 base, leaving 2 bases not matched to a gene. The CDR3 reads CASSFPSGGQETQYF. CDR3 DNA: TGTGCCAGCAGCTTCCCTAGCGGGGGCCAAGAGACCCAGTACTTC. The full variable domain, rest sourced from reference TRBV5-4 and TRBJ2-5, is ETGVTQSPTHLIKTRGQQVTLRCSSQSGHNTVSWYQQALGQGPQFIFQYYREEENGRGNFPPRFSGLQFPNYSSELNVNALELDDSALYLCASSFPSGGQETQYFGPGTRLLVL.

The chain links TRBV4-2 to TRBJ1-1; a weak D match, TRBD1 (6 bases). The ends were cut back, 0 bases at V and 11 bases at J, with 13 bases in the middle. Germline V gene lookup returns CDR1 LGHNA and CDR2 YNFKEQ. CDR3 length: 13 amino acids. DNA of the CDR3: TGTGCCAGCAGCCAAGACAGGGGTATGACGGCTTTCTTT. Protein sequence: CASSQDRGMTAFF.

The chain links TRBV30 to TRBJ1-5, with D possibly matching TRBD1 (6 bases). CDR1 is GTSNPN and CDR2 is SVGIG in the germline V gene (reference sequence). Trimming took off 0 bases at V and 4 bases at J, with 13 bases between the two ends. CDR3 length: 15 residues. The CDR3 DNA is TGTGCCTGGAGTGTAAGGGGGTCTTCTAATCAGCCCCAGCATTTT. This sequence encodes CAWSVRGSSNQPQHF.

The rearrangement joins TRBV19 to TRBJ2-1; 7 nucleotides line up with TRBD2. Germline trimming cut 10 bases from V and 1 base from J; bases unmatched to any gene: 13. This CDR3 comprises 16 residues. Germline values: CDR1 LNHDA, CDR2 SQIVND (reference sequence). The CDR3, as DNA: TGTGCCACCCAGGAAAGCGGGACCACTTCCTACAATGAGCAGTTCTTC. It specifies CATQESGTTSYNEQFF.

The chain has TRBV7-6 and TRBJ2-5; a weak D match, TRBD1 (5 bases). This CDR3 contains 14 residues. Trimming took 5 bases from V and 1 from J, leaving 11 bases between them. Germline values: CDR1 SGHVS, CDR2 FNYEAQ. The CDR3 spells CASSPLRAQETQYF. The CDR3 DNA follows: TGTGCCAGCAGCCCACTCAGGGCCCAAGAGACCCAGTACTTC.

The chain combines TRBV19 with TRBJ2-2, with TRBD1 matching over 7 bases. The V gene end was trimmed by 5 bases and the J gene end by 4 bases; junction bases not matched to a gene: 10. Looked up from germline, CDR1 is LNHDA and CDR2 is SQIVND (reference sequence). The CDR3 is 16 amino acids. For the CDR3, the DNA is TGTGCCAGTAGTGCGAAGGGGGCCCGGGGCACCGGGGAGCTGTTTTTT. Protein sequence: CASSAKGARGTGELFF. The full variable domain, with the rest looked up from reference TRBV19 and TRBJ2-2, is DGGITQSPKYLFRKEGQNVTLSCEQNLNHDAMYWYRQDPGQGLRLIYYSQIVNDFQKGDIAEGYSVSREKKESFPLTVTSAQKNPTAFYLCASSAKGARGTGELFFGEGSRLTVL.

The gene calls are TRBV30 and TRBJ2-1; TRBD2 aligns across 16 bases. V was clipped by 4 bases and J by 8 bases; unmatched bases: 8. Germline CDR1 GTSNPN, CDR2 SVGIG (reference sequence). CDR3 length: 16 amino acids. Written as DNA, the CDR3 is TGTGCCTGGAATCTACCGGGACTAGCGGGAGGGGATGAGCAGTTCTTC. Encoded protein: CAWNLPGLAGGDEQFF.

The V gene is TRBV7-2, the J gene TRBJ2-5; D possibly corresponds to TRBD1 (5 bases). The ends were cut back, 1 base at V and 2 bases at J, with 8 bases in the middle. Germline V gene data show CDR1 as SGHTA and CDR2 as FQGNSA. CDR3 length equals 14 residues. The CDR3 DNA sequence: TGTGCCAGCAGCTTAGGTCCAGGGCAAGAGACCCAGTACTTC. Amino acid sequence: CASSLGPGQETQYF.

The rearrangement joins TRBV5-1 to TRBJ2-6, with TRBD2 matching 7 bases. This CDR3 spans 16 amino acids. The junction had 3 bases not matched to a gene; V was cut back by 3 bases and J by 0 bases. The germline V gene encodes CDR1 SGHRS and CDR2 YFSETQ. The CDR3 sequence: CASSWGGPSGANVLTF. The DNA of the CDR3 is TGCGCCAGCAGCTGGGGGGGTCCCTCTGGGGCCAACGTCCTGACTTTC.

The chain joins TRBV19 to TRBJ2-1, with 7 bases identical to TRBD2. The CDR3 extends over 15 amino acids. Germline CDR1 reads LNHDA; CDR2 reads SQIVND (reference sequence). The junction had 4 bases not matched to a gene; V was cut back by 5 bases and J by 0 bases. CDR3 nucleotide sequence: TGTGCCAGTAGTTCAGGGAGGGGCTCCTACAATGAGCAGTTCTTC. This encodes CASSSGRGSYNEQFF.

V usage is TRBV5-6 and J usage is TRBJ2-5; TRBD1 matches 10 bases. TRBJ2-7 matches the DNA end more closely, so the J call is doubtful. The CDR3 extends over 14 amino acids. Per germline, CDR1 SGHDT and CDR2 YYEEEE. Written as DNA, the CDR3 is TGTGCCAGCAGCTTTTGGGACAGGGGCTACGAGCAGTACTTC. Translating it yields CASSFWDRGYEQYF.

The J gene is TRBJ1-2, the V gene TRBV7-9; the match to TRBD1 covers 8 bases. Per germline, CDR1 SEHNR and CDR2 FQNEAQ (reference sequence). V lost 6 bases to trimming and J lost 4 bases; unmatched junction nucleotides: 4. The CDR3 runs to 13 residues. CDR3 residues: CASSGTGIYGYTF. The CDR3 DNA reads TGTGCCAGCAGTGGGACAGGCATCTATGGCTACACCTTC.

V and J are TRBV11-2 and TRBJ2-5; 8 bases fit TRBD1. Per the germline V gene, CDR1 is SGHAT and CDR2 is FQNNGV. The CDR3 is made up of 17 amino acids. Trimming at V came to 6 bases and at J to 5 bases, leaving 17 bases not matched to a gene. The CDR3 sequence: CASRDWRLDRVGETQYF. Written as DNA, the CDR3 is TGTGCCAGCAGGGATTGGAGGCTGGACAGGGTGGGGGAGACCCAGTACTTC.

V usage is TRBV7-8 and J usage is TRBJ2-3; D remains unclear. V gave up 4 bases and J gave up 0 bases, with 8 bases separating them. Looked up from germline, CDR1 is SGHVS and CDR2 is FQNEAQ. This CDR3 is 14 amino acids long. CDR3 sequence: CASSSISSTDTQYF. The CDR3 DNA reads as TGTGCCAGCAGCTCAATATCGAGCACAGATACGCAGTATTTT. The variable domain in full, completed from reference TRBV7-8 and TRBJ2-3, reads GAGVSQSPRYKVAKRGQDVALRCDPISGHVSLFWYQQALGQGPEFLTYFQNEAQLDKSGLPSDRFFAERPEGSVSTLKIQRTQQEDSAVYLCASSSISSTDTQYFGPGTRLTVL.

This clone has only one observation. The rearrangement links TRBV5-5 to TRBJ2-3; TRBD1 matches at 8 bases. The CDR3 is made up of 16 amino acids. J lost 2 bases, V lost 4 bases, and 9 bases had no gene match. The germline V gene has CDR1 SGHKS and CDR2 YYEKEE (reference sequence). The CDR3 DNA reads as TGTGCCAGCAGCCTAGGGACAGGCCTGCTCACAGATACGCAGTATTTT. Translation gives CASSLGTGLLTDTQYF.